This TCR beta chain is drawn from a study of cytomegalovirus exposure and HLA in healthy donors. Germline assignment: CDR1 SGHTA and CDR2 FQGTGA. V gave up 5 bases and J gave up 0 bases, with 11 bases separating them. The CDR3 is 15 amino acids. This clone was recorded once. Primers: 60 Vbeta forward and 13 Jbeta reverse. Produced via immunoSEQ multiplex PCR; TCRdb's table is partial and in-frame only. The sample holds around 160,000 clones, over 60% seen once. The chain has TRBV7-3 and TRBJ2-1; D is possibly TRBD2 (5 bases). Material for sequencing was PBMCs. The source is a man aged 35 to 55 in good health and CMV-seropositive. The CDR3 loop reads CASSRTASSYNEQFF. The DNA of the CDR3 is TGTGCCAGCAGCCGGACTGCGAGCTCCTACAATGAGCAGTTCTTC. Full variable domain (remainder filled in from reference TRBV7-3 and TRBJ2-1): GAGVSQTPSNKVTEKGKYVELRCDPISGHTALYWYRQSLGQGPEFLIYFQGTGAADDSGLPNDRFFAVRPEGSVSTLKIQRTERGDSAVYLCASSRTASSYNEQFFGPGTRLTVL.